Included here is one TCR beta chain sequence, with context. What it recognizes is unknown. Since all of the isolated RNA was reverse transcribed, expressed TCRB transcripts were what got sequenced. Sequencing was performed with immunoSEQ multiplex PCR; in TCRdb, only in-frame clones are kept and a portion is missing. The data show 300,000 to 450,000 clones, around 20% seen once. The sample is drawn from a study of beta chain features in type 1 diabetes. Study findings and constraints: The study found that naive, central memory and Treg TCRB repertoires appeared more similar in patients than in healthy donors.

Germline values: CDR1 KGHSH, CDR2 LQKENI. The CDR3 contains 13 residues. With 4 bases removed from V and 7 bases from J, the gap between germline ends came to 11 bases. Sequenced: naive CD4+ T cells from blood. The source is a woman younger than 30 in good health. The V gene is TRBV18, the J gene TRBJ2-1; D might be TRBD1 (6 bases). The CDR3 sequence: CASSQSGENEQFF. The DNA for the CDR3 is TGTGCCAGCTCACAATCAGGGGAAAATGAGCAGTTCTTC.